This entry describes one T cell receptor beta chain. Trimming left V 5 bases short and J 4 bases short, with 11 bases between. Germline loops: CDR1 SGHAT, CDR2 FQNNGV. This CDR3 comprises 13 residues. The data stem from a study of control samples from healthy donors and cancer patients. The data were produced by immunoSEQ multiplex PCR, yet TCRdb's version contains in-frame clones alone and is incomplete. Of about 130,000 clones in the sample, around 93% were seen once. The chain combines TRBV11-2 with TRBJ1-1, with D unclear. What was sequenced was PBMCs. This receptor was taken from a man aged 45-65 years with head and neck cancer. The CDR3 DNA reads as TGTGCCAGCAGCCCCCGGTCGGGCACTGAAGCTTTCTTT. Translation: CASSPRSGTEAFF.